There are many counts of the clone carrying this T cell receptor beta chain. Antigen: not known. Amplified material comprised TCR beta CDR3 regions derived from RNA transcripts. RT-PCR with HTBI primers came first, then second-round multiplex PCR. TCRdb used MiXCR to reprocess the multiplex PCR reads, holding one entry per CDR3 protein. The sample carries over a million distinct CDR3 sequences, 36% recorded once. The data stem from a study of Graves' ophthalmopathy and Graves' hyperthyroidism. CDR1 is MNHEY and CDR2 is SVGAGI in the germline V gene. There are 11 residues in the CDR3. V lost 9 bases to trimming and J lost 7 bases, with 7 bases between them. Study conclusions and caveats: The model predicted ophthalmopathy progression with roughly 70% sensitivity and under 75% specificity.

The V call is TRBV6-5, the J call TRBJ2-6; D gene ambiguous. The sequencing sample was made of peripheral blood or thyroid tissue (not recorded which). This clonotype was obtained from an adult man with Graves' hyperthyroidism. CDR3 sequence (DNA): TGTGCCAGTCGTCGAGCCAACGTCCTGACTTTC. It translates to CASRRANVLTF.